This record concerns one TCR beta chain sequence. TCRdb's table, derived via immunoSEQ multiplex PCR, lists solely in-frame clones and lacks some. This table holds about 100,000 clones, roughly 90% found once. These data come from a study of OX40 agonist ivuxolimab in advanced cancers. V lost 1 base and J 4 bases, leaving 26 bases between the germline ends. The CDR3 extends over 20 amino acids. The germline gives CDR1 SGHDN, CDR2 FVKESK. Blood draws occurred at baseline, cycle 4 day 1, and cycle 7 day 1. This TCR derives from an adult with an advanced solid tumor such as melanoma, head and neck, liver or kidney cancer. The rearrangement joins TRBV14 to TRBJ2-1, with D tentatively TRBD1 (11 bases). Sequences were derived from CD4+ or CD8+ T cells sorted from blood, sampled in a trial of the OX40 agonist ivuxolimab. The CDR3 DNA sequence: TGTGCCAGCAGCCAAGGGACAGGGGGCGGAACTAGCGGGATGTACAATGAGCAGTTCTTC. Its translation is CASSQGTGGGTSGMYNEQFF.